Below, 6 T cell receptor beta chains from the same sample are listed, as sequenced in a study of tumor-infiltrating lymphocytes in primary liver carcinoma. Using a constant-region primer together with ProtoScript II reverse transcriptase, TCR beta cDNA was made from about 500 ng of total RNA. Slightly modified ARM-PCR with three nested multiplex PCR rounds yielded TCR beta libraries. A C-beta reverse primer was combined with TRBV1-TRBV30 forward primers in the first two PCR rounds, and each round had approximately 9 cycles. One entry per CDR3 protein results from TCRdb running MiXCR on the multiplex PCR reads. In the table there are about 190,000 distinct CDR3 sequences, over 80% of which are singletons. Unsorted bulk tissue (about 18-30 mg) underwent RNA and DNA co-extraction. Sequenced input: tumor tissue from primary liver carcinoma. Source of these receptors: a man aged 40-50 years with primary liver carcinoma and hepatitis B virus infection.

Of note for this clonotype: One end of the junction fails to match germline, which may point to a read error. The CDR3, as DNA: TGCGCCAGCAGCTTGGAGGAACTCAACACAGAAACGCAGTATTTT. Its protein product is CASSLEELNTETQYF. The genes are TRBV5-1 and TRBJ2-3; no reliable D call. This CDR3 comprises 15 residues. Germline V lookup: CDR1 SGHRS, CDR2 YFSETQ.

Points on this clonotype: A much bigger clone sits one base away, suggesting this may be a read error. The chain is built from TRBV28 and TRBJ2-4; no reliable D call. The CDR3 runs to 12 residues. The ends were cut back, 6 bases at V and 9 bases at J, with 12 bases in the middle. The germline gives CDR1 MDHEN, CDR2 SYDVKM. The CDR3 DNA reads TGTGCCAGCAGAACATGGTATCGCATTCAGTACTTC. It yields the protein CASRTWYRIQYF. The whole variable domain, filled in from reference TRBV28 and TRBJ2-4, reads DVKVTQSSRYLVKRTGEKVFLECVQDMDHENMFWYRQDPGLGLRLIYFSYDVKMKEKGDIPEGYSVSREKKERFSLILESASTNQTSMYLCASRTWYRIQYFGAGTRLSVL.

This chain uses TRBV29-1 with TRBJ1-2, with 9 bases identical to TRBD1. V was clipped by 8 bases and J by 10 bases; unmatched bases: 17. CDR1 and CDR2 (germline): SQVTM, ANQGSEA. The CDR3 runs 14 residues. In DNA, the CDR3 is TGCAGCTGTTCCCTGGACAGGGGAGTATTCGACTACACCTTC. Translating gives CSCSLDRGVFDYTF.

The CDR3: CASGPWTGIEETQYF. The CDR3 DNA reads TGTGCCAGCGGCCCCTGGACAGGGATCGAAGAGACCCAGTACTTC. The rearrangement uses TRBV12-3 or TRBV12-4 and TRBJ2-5, with 8 bases fitting TRBD1. Trimming removed 8 bases from V and 3 bases from J; junction bases left unmatched: 11. The CDR3 runs to 15 residues.

Concerning this clonotype: The conserved phenylalanine or tryptophan is not found at the CDR3 terminus, so this likely reflects a read error. The chain links TRBV6-5 to TRBJ2-7, with D tentatively TRBD1 or TRBD2 (5 bases each). V dropped 9 bases and J dropped 0 bases, with 18 bases sitting between them. The CDR3 spans 15 residues. In germline, CDR1 is MNHEY, CDR2 SVGAGI. The CDR3 DNA reads as TGTGCCAGTAGTGTTGGGACGGTGGGCTCCTACGAGCAGTACATC. This encodes CASSVGTVGSYEQYI.

With respect to this clonotype: A much larger clone lies one base from this, so it may be a read error. The chain employs TRBV5-1 and TRBJ2-7; 7 bases align to TRBD2. J was trimmed by 4 bases and V by 6 bases; bases with no gene match: 7. The germline V gene has CDR1 SGHRS and CDR2 YFSETQ. The CDR3 sequence is 13 residues long. CDR3 nucleotides: TGCGCCAGCACCCGCGGGAGTTCTTACGAGCAGTACTTC. Its translation: CASTRGSSYEQYF.